A single sample gave rise to the 28 T cell receptor beta chains below, sequenced in a study of T cells after yellow fever vaccination. TCRdb called the 5' RACE reads again in MiXCR, with one record for every CDR3 protein. The table shows about 320,000 distinct CDR3 sequences, with 3.5% to 5% occurring only once. Sequencing was performed on PBMCs, taken 15 days after the yellow fever booster vaccination. Receptors originate from a man between 18 and 35 years old who received the YFV17D yellow fever vaccine.

This clonotype was observed a handful of times. The chain uses TRBV7-2 and TRBJ2-5, with 7 bases identical to TRBD2. Trimming removed 5 bases from V and 9 bases from J; junction bases left unmatched: 9. The length of the CDR3 is 13 residues. Per germline, CDR1 SGHTA and CDR2 FQGNSA. The CDR3 loop is CASSLPPAGAQYF. The CDR3 region has the DNA TGTGCCAGCAGCCTCCCTCCCGCGGGGGCCCAGTACTTC.

The sample holds many counts of this clonotype. V and J are TRBV9 and TRBJ2-3; D ambiguous. Germline V lookup: CDR1 SGDLS, CDR2 YYNGEE. The CDR3 has 14 amino acids. The V gene lost 2 bases and the J gene lost 2 bases, with 9 bases spanning the gap. CDR3 nucleotide sequence: TGTGCCAGCAGCGTGAGCCCAGACACAGATACGCAGTATTTT. Residues: CASSVSPDTDTQYF.

This clonotype was seen a few times. The chain couples TRBV12-3 or TRBV12-4 to TRBJ2-3; 10 nucleotides agree with TRBD2. The CDR3 spans 15 residues. Trimming took 4 bases from V and 2 from J; bases not matched to a gene: 3. CDR3 in amino acids: CASSSLAGVTDTQYF. The CDR3 bases are TGTGCCAGCAGTTCGCTAGCGGGGGTCACAGATACGCAGTATTTT.

The chain carries TRBV5-1 and TRBJ1-1; a weak D match, TRBD1 (6 bases). In germline, CDR1 is SGHRS, CDR2 YFSETQ. CDR3 length: 16 residues. V lost 7 bases and J 4 bases, leaving 23 bases between the germline ends. CDR3 nucleotide sequence: TGCGCCAGCGCCTCGAGGGGGGGCGCGAGGATCACTGAAGCTTTCTTT. It yields the protein CASASRGGARITEAFF. The full variable domain, completed using reference TRBV5-1 and TRBJ1-1, is KAGVTQTPRYLIKTRGQQVTLSCSPISGHRSVSWYQQTPGQGLQFLFEYFSETQRNKGNFPGRFSGRQFSNSRSEMNVSTLELGDSALYLCASASRGGARITEAFFGQGTRLTVV.

This clonotype was observed a handful of times. The rearrangement uses TRBV12-3 or TRBV12-4 and TRBJ2-2; D is possibly TRBD2 (7 bases). V was shortened by 6 bases and J by 0 bases, with 14 bases between the two germline ends. The CDR3 is 16 residues long. CDR3 DNA sequence: TGTGCCAGCAGCACAAGGGGGGGAACGAACACCGGGGAGCTGTTTTTT. Its protein product is CASSTRGGTNTGELFF.

There are many counts of this clonotype. This rearrangement joins TRBV20-1 to TRBJ2-3; no firm D call. V lost 0 bases, J lost 1 base, and 14 bases lay in between. The length of the CDR3 is 16 residues. Germline values: CDR1 DFQATT, CDR2 SNEGSKA (reference sequence). The CDR3 region has the DNA TGCAGTGCTAGAGATACCGCTGAGGACCGCACAGATACGCAGTATTTT. Translated, it gives CSARDTAEDRTDTQYF.

The chain couples TRBV12-3 or TRBV12-4 to TRBJ1-6, with D unresolved. CDR3 length equals 14 residues. V lost 5 bases to trimming and J lost 8 bases, with 13 bases between them. CDR3 in DNA: TGTGCCAGCAGTCCCACCCGGGTAGATTCACCCCTCCACTTT. Amino acid sequence: CASSPTRVDSPLHF.

This chain connects TRBV20-1 to TRBJ2-7; D is ambiguous. Germline V gene lookup returns CDR1 DFQATT and CDR2 SNEGSKA (reference sequence). The CDR3 runs 14 residues. Trimming removed 2 bases from V and 2 bases from J, with 13 bases in between. The CDR3 loop reads CSARPSHSTYEQYF. The DNA for the CDR3 is TGCAGTGCTAGACCATCCCACAGTACCTACGAGCAGTACTTC.

This clonotype was seen a handful of times. The rearrangement uses TRBV4-2 and TRBJ2-3; 7 bases are a match to TRBD2. Germline CDR1 reads LGHNA; CDR2 reads YNFKEQ. This CDR3 spans 17 amino acids. The junction had 13 bases not matched to a gene; V was cut back by 5 bases and J by 2 bases. The DNA for the CDR3 is TGTGCCAGCAGCACCCAGTCGGGCGGGGGTTACACAGATACGCAGTATTTT. Its translation: CASSTQSGGGYTDTQYF.

This clonotype came up a few times. The chain has TRBV5-1 and TRBJ2-2; TRBD1 aligns across 7 bases. CDR3 length: 17 amino acids. In germline, CDR1 is SGHRS, CDR2 YFSETQ. J gave up 3 bases and V 3 bases, and 11 bases lay outside the gene matches. The CDR3 spells CASSWEPQTGYTGELFF. DNA of the CDR3: TGCGCCAGCAGCTGGGAACCCCAGACAGGGTACACCGGGGAGCTGTTTTTT.

The chain couples TRBV5-1 to TRBJ1-1, with a tentative D call TRBD1 (6 bases). V was trimmed by 2 bases and J by 1 base, leaving 12 bases between them. CDR3 length: 15 amino acids. Germline V gene lookup returns CDR1 SGHRS and CDR2 YFSETQ. The CDR3 bases are TGCGCCAGCAGCTTTACAGGGAGAGGGAACACTGAAGCTTTCTTT. Protein: CASSFTGRGNTEAFF.

This clonotype was seen a few times. The chain has TRBV5-1 and TRBJ2-5, with D possibly matching TRBD1 (6 bases). Germline values: CDR1 SGHRS, CDR2 YFSETQ. Trimming took 3 bases from V and 0 from J, leaving 15 bases between them. The CDR3 runs 16 residues. DNA for the CDR3: TGCGCCAGCAGCTCCGAGGGGGTGAGGTACCAAGAGACCCAGTACTTC. It is translated as CASSSEGVRYQETQYF.

Only a few counts were recorded for this clonotype. The chain carries TRBV2 and TRBJ2-2, with a possible D match to TRBD2 (6 bases). Germline V lookup: CDR1 SNHLY, CDR2 FYNNEI. V lost 3 bases to trimming and J lost 5 bases, with 10 bases between them. The CDR3 sequence is 14 residues long. The CDR3 loop reads CASSDPGRTGELFF. CDR3 nucleotide sequence: TGTGCCAGCAGTGATCCAGGGAGGACCGGGGAGCTGTTTTTT.

In this sample, this clonotype turned up a few times. V gene TRBV10-3 combines with J gene TRBJ2-1; TRBD1 agrees at 10 bases. This CDR3 has 18 amino acids. V gave up 9 bases and J gave up 0 bases; unmatched junction bases: 14. The germline gives CDR1 ENHRY, CDR2 SYGVKD. The DNA for the CDR3 is TGTGCCATTAACACCGGGACAGGGGAGGCCAGCTCCTACAATGAGCAGTTCTTC. Protein: CAINTGTGEASSYNEQFF.

The chain uses TRBV5-1 and TRBJ2-1; no definite D call. CDR1 and CDR2 (germline): SGHRS, YFSETQ. The length of the CDR3 is 16 residues. V shed 4 bases and J shed 6 bases, with 20 bases lying between them. The CDR3 DNA is TGCGCCAGCAGCGCTTTGTCGCTAGGCTTACTCAATGAGCAGTTCTTC. This translates into CASSALSLGLLNEQFF. Looking up the rest from reference TRBV5-1 and TRBJ2-1 gives the full variable domain: KAGVTQTPRYLIKTRGQQVTLSCSPISGHRSVSWYQQTPGQGLQFLFEYFSETQRNKGNFPGRFSGRQFSNSRSEMNVSTLELGDSALYLCASSALSLGLLNEQFFGPGTRLTVL.

This clonotype showed up many times. The chain uses TRBV7-2 and TRBJ2-2, with a weak D call TRBD2 (7 bases). Per the germline V gene, CDR1 is SGHTA and CDR2 is FQGNSA. Trimming pared 0 bases from V and 4 bases from J, leaving 9 bases between. This CDR3 is 15 amino acids long. The CDR3 DNA sequence: TGTGCCAGCAGCTTAGCCGGGGGGCTCACCGGGGAGCTGTTTTTT. Residues: CASSLAGGLTGELFF.

This clonotype turned up a few times. V and J are TRBV7-2 and TRBJ2-3; TRBD2 matches at 8 bases. The germline V gene encodes CDR1 SGHTA and CDR2 FQGNSA. CDR3 size: 16 residues. The J segment lost 0 bases and the V segment lost 3 bases, leaving 5 bases of the junction unmatched. This CDR3 reads CASSLQAGVSTDTQYF. CDR3 nucleotide sequence: TGTGCCAGCAGCTTGCAAGCGGGAGTTAGCACAGATACGCAGTATTTT.

This clonotype was counted ten times or more. The rearrangement joins TRBV7-2 to TRBJ1-1, with D possibly TRBD1 on 5 matching bases. V shed 1 base and J shed 3 bases, with 12 bases lying between them. The germline CDR1 and CDR2 sequences are SGHTA and FQGNSA. This CDR3 contains 15 residues. The CDR3 is CASSLVRGMDTEAFF. The CDR3 DNA reads TGTGCCAGCAGCTTAGTGCGGGGGATGGACACTGAAGCTTTCTTT.

A remark on this clonotype: This may be a read error: a much more frequent sequence differs by one nucleotide. The rearrangement uses TRBV6-6 and TRBJ2-7; D may be TRBD1 (7 bases). Germline V gene lookup returns CDR1 MNHNY and CDR2 SVGAGI (reference sequence). With 7 bases removed from V and 6 bases from J, the gap between germline ends came to 16 bases. The length of the CDR3 is 13 residues. The CDR3 reads CASIGQGGFEQYV. CDR3 bases: TGTGCCAGCATAGGGCAGGGGGGTTTCGAGCAGTACGTC.

The chain is built from TRBV6-6 and TRBJ1-4, with D uncertain. CDR1 and CDR2 (germline): MNHNY, SVGAGI (reference sequence). The CDR3 has 14 amino acids. The V gene lost 5 bases and the J gene lost 2 bases, with 9 bases spanning the gap. CDR3 amino acids: CASSPSSTNEKLFF. CDR3 in DNA: TGTGCCAGCAGTCCGAGTTCGACTAATGAAAAACTGTTTTTT.

This clonotype was seen repeatedly, ten times or more. CDR3 nucleotide sequence: TGTGCCAGCAGCGACCGAGGGACAGGGGGTCCAGATACGCAGTATTTT. The encoded protein is CASSDRGTGGPDTQYF. This chain uses TRBV21-1 with TRBJ2-3; the D call of TRBD1 is as the table states it, not checked on the DNA. TRBV21-1 is tagged as a pseudogene. The CDR3 sequence is 16 residues long.

This clonotype was picked up many times. This chain connects TRBV5-1 to TRBJ2-1; D call uncertain. Trimming cost V 1 base and J 0 bases, with 11 bases left between them. The germline V gene has CDR1 SGHRS and CDR2 YFSETQ. This CDR3 is built from 16 residues. The CDR3: CASSLRPDLSYNEQFF. The DNA for the CDR3 is TGCGCCAGCAGCTTGCGTCCTGACCTCTCCTACAATGAGCAGTTCTTC.

This clonotype was recorded many times. The rearrangement uses TRBV5-1 and TRBJ2-1; D is uncertain. V was trimmed by 0 bases and J by 1 base, leaving 8 bases between them. This CDR3 spans 15 amino acids. Germline-derived CDR1 and CDR2 are SGHRS and YFSETQ. The CDR3 here is CASSLAEFSYNEQFF. The CDR3 DNA reads TGCGCCAGCAGCTTGGCGGAATTTTCCTACAATGAGCAGTTCTTC.

This clonotype was seen repeatedly, ten times or more. The genes are TRBV12-3 or TRBV12-4 and TRBJ1-4; D possibly corresponds to TRBD1 (6 bases). V was pared by 6 bases and J by 7 bases, with 15 bases between. The length of the CDR3 is 14 residues. CDR3 residues: CASSEGELGEKLFF. CDR3 nucleotide sequence: TGTGCCAGCAGCGAGGGGGAGTTAGGTGAAAAACTGTTTTTT.

V and J are TRBV6-2 or TRBV6-3 and TRBJ1-2, with 8 positions matching TRBD1. The CDR3 has 15 amino acids. Germline V gene sequence: CDR1 MNHEY, CDR2 SVGEGT. J was trimmed by 5 bases and V by 3 bases; bases with no gene match: 8. CDR3 in amino acids: CASSYDGTGTYGYTF. The CDR3 bases are TGTGCCAGCAGTTATGATGGGACAGGCACTTATGGCTACACCTTC.

V gene TRBV5-1 combines with J gene TRBJ2-1; 9 positions match TRBD1. In germline, CDR1 is SGHRS, CDR2 YFSETQ. This CDR3 is 19 amino acids long. V dropped 3 bases and J dropped 4; count of bases not matched to a gene: 17. The CDR3 DNA follows: TGCGCCAGCAGCTCAGCTCAACCCACTCGGGACAGGGTATACAATGAGCAGTTCTTC. It encodes CASSSAQPTRDRVYNEQFF.

There are many counts of this clonotype. The chain joins TRBV6-5 to TRBJ2-3; D is perhaps TRBD1 (6 bases). Germline V gene data show CDR1 as MNHEY and CDR2 as SVGAGI. Trimming took 6 bases from V and 5 from J, leaving 18 bases between them. The CDR3 has 15 amino acids. CDR3 bases: TGTGCCAGCAGGTTACAGGGCCAGATACGAGATACGCAGTATTTT. Amino acids: CASRLQGQIRDTQYF.

This clonotype was counted ten times or more. One end of the junction is discordant with germline, which a read error may explain. The rearrangement links TRBV11-2 to TRBJ2-3; TRBD2 agrees at 10 bases. The germline V gene has CDR1 SGHAT and CDR2 FQNNGV. The CDR3 sequence is 15 residues long. The DNA for the CDR3 is TGTGCCAGCAGCCCGAGCGGGGGGGCCACATATACGCAGTATTTT. This codes for CASSPSGGATYTQYF.